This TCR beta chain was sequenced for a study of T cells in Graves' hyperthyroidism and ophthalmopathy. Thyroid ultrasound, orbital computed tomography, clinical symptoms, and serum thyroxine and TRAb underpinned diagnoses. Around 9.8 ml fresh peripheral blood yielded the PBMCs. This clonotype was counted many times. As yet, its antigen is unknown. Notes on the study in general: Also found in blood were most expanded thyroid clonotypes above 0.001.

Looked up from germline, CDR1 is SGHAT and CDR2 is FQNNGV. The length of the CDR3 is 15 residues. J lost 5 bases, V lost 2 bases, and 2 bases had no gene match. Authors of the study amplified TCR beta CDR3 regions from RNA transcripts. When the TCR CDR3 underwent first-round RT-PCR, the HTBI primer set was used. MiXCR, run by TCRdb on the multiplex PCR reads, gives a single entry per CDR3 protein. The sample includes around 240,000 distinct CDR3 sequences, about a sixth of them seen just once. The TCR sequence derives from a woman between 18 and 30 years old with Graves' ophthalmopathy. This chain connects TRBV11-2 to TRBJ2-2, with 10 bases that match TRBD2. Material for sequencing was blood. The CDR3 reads CASSLTSGITGELFF. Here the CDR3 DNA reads TGTGCCAGCAGCTTAACTAGCGGGATTACCGGGGAGCTGTTTTTT.